This is a list of T cell receptor beta chains from one sample in a study of cytomegalovirus exposure and HLA in healthy donors. This table comes from immunoSEQ multiplex PCR, and its TCRdb copy is limited to in-frame clones, with some not included. Found here are some 150,000 clones, 8.5% to 10% of them singletons; the top ten hold 1.8%. Sample: PBMCs. These receptors all come from a man aged 50 to 59 in good health and CMV-seronegative. Each CDR3 is given with its conserved first and last residue. A D gene is named only where the DNA matches it firmly. A row's size may be missing; if present it is once, few, many or a size class.

clone_size: .
d_call: .
j_call: TRBJ2-3
v_call: TRBV7-3
cdr3_nt: TGTGCCAGCAGCTCCCGACAGGCCACAGATACGCAGTATTTT
cdr3_aa: CASSSRQATDTQYF

clone_size: .
d_call: .
j_call: TRBJ1-1
v_call: TRBV29-1
cdr3_nt: TGCAGCGTCGGACAGACGAAGAACACTGAAGCTTTCTTT
cdr3_aa: CSVGQTKNTEAFF

clone_size: few
d_call: TRBD1
j_call: TRBJ1-3
v_call: TRBV5-1
cdr3_nt: TGCGCCAGCAGCCAGAGAGGACAGGCCCGCTCTGGAAACACCATATATTTT
cdr3_aa: CASSQRGQARSGNTIYF

clone_size: .
d_call: .
j_call: TRBJ1-1
v_call: TRBV11-1
cdr3_nt: TGTGCCAGCACCCAACGGGTGAACACTGAAGCTTTCTTT
cdr3_aa: CASTQRVNTEAFF

clone_size: .
d_call: TRBD1
j_call: TRBJ2-3
v_call: TRBV5-1
cdr3_nt: TGCGCCAGCAGCTTGGAAGGGGACAGGGACTTT
cdr3_aa: CASSLEGDRDF

clone_size: .
d_call: .
j_call: TRBJ1-2
v_call: TRBV19
cdr3_nt: TGTGCCAGTAGTAGGGCCGGGACTAACTATGGCTACACCTTC
cdr3_aa: CASSRAGTNYGYTF

clone_size: few
d_call: .
j_call: TRBJ1-2
v_call: TRBV4-1
cdr3_nt: TGCGCCAGCAGCCAGGACGACAGGACGGTGACTGAGGATGGCTACACCTTC
cdr3_aa: CASSQDDRTVTEDGYTF

clone_size: few
d_call: .
j_call: TRBJ1-1
v_call: TRBV5-1
cdr3_nt: TGCGCCAGCAGCCTGGGTCAGGGTTTCAGAACTGAAGCTTTCTTT
cdr3_aa: CASSLGQGFRTEAFF

clone_size: .
d_call: .
j_call: TRBJ2-7
v_call: TRBV10-3
cdr3_nt: TGTGCCATCAGTGGGGGGGAACAGGAGTACTTC
cdr3_aa: CAISGGEQEYF

clone_size: .
d_call: .
j_call: TRBJ2-1
v_call: TRBV7-7
cdr3_nt: TGTGCTAGCAGCCCAGGACATGGATTCGGGCATGAGCAGTTCTTC
cdr3_aa: CASSPGHGFGHEQFF

clone_size: .
d_call: TRBD2
j_call: TRBJ2-7
v_call: TRBV2
cdr3_nt: TGTGCCAGCAGCTCCGGGACTAGGTCCTACGAGCAGTACTTC
cdr3_aa: CASSSGTRSYEQYF

clone_size: few
d_call: .
j_call: TRBJ1-2
v_call: TRBV5-1
cdr3_nt: TGCGCCAGCAGCTTGGGAGTCAGTCGAGGCTATGGCTACACCTTC
cdr3_aa: CASSLGVSRGYGYTF

clone_size: .
d_call: TRBD2
j_call: TRBJ2-1
v_call: TRBV5-1
cdr3_nt: TGCGCCAGCAGCTTGGGAGCGGGGGGCTCCTACAATGAGCAGTTCTTC
cdr3_aa: CASSLGAGGSYNEQFF

clone_size: .
d_call: .
j_call: TRBJ1-1
v_call: TRBV5-6
cdr3_nt: TGTGCCAGCAGCAGATCGACAGGTCTCACTGAAGCTTTCTTT
cdr3_aa: CASSRSTGLTEAFF

clone_size: .
d_call: .
j_call: TRBJ2-7
v_call: TRBV5-1
cdr3_nt: TGCGCCAGCAGGGGGACATTACTTTACGAGCAGTACTTC
cdr3_aa: CASRGTLLYEQYF

clone_size: .
d_call: .
j_call: TRBJ2-2
v_call: TRBV18
cdr3_nt: TGTGCCAGCTCACCGTTCACTGACGGGGAGCTGTTTTTT
cdr3_aa: CASSPFTDGELFF

clone_size: few
d_call: .
j_call: TRBJ1-4
v_call: TRBV18
cdr3_nt: TGTGCCAGCTCAGTAGACAGGAATGAAAAACTGTTTTTT
cdr3_aa: CASSVDRNEKLFF